This is a list of T cell receptor beta chains from one sample in a study of blood T cells in healthy people across ages. A single record per CDR3 protein comes from TCRdb applying MiXCR to the 5' RACE reads. This table holds approximately 690,000 distinct CDR3 sequences, 45% to 65% found once. The sequencing sample was made of blood. The receptors were gathered from a man aged 55 to 69 in good health. Each CDR3 is given with its conserved first and last residue.

J	V	CDR3
TRBJ2-3	TRBV7-2	CASSPLRGTDTQYF
TRBJ2-3	TRBV15	CATGRNRVRDTQYF
TRBJ1-3	TRBV7-2	CASSLVADVSGNTIYF
TRBJ2-1	TRBV18	CASSPPSSNEQFF
TRBJ2-3	TRBV29-1	CSGQEGDTQYF
TRBJ1-4	TRBV6-1	CASRTGVLGEKLFF
TRBJ2-3	TRBV12-3/TRBV12-4	CASSAGTPSSTDTQYF
TRBJ2-7	TRBV29-1	CSVRPTWGEQYF
TRBJ2-1	TRBV27	CASSLWGGAGVLYNEQFF
TRBJ2-7	TRBV7-9	CASSFGTSPKGQYF
TRBJ2-1	TRBV20-1	CSARSGLAGRNEQFF
TRBJ2-5	TRBV4-2	CASSQIAGEETQYF
TRBJ1-4	TRBV25-1	CASSEAGRDEKLFF
.	TRBV6-1	CASRNPGYEQYF
TRBJ1-1	TRBV20-1	CSARDSGQGAAEAFF
.	TRBV19	CASSLAVSYNEQYF
TRBJ2-4	TRBV18	CASSPLPPGEKNIQYF
TRBJ2-1	TRBV2	CASRRTRGTDNEQFF
.	TRBV4-1	CASSQEGTSGDPETQYF
TRBJ2-7	TRBV10-3	CAISESGQVYEQYF
TRBJ2-3	TRBV20-1	CSAPTSGTDTQYF
TRBJ1-1	TRBV5-1	CASTRAGARGTEAFF
TRBJ2-5	TRBV15	CATSRDRQDQQETQYF
TRBJ1-2	TRBV28	CASRLQGIRGYTF
TRBJ2-5	TRBV20-1	CSARVASGVKETQYF
TRBJ2-3	TRBV7-9	CASSPQGLASDTQYF
TRBJ2-7	TRBV3-1	CASSQDQGQGYEQYF
TRBJ1-2	TRBV5-1	CASSSGQGAYGYTF
TRBJ2-5	TRBV20-1	CSATWTDSGQYF
TRBJ2-7	TRBV7-2	CASRTGGNEQYF
TRBJ2-1	TRBV5-1	CASSLAGDSSYNEQFF
TRBJ2-3	TRBV7-9	CASSLEGYVTTDTQYF
TRBJ2-7	TRBV20-1	CSARGTGSYNEQYF
TRBJ2-1	TRBV4-1	CASSQAWSRGGAGNEQFF
TRBJ2-5	TRBV9	CASSDHQETQYF
TRBJ2-5	TRBV20-1	CSARGTSPQETQYF
TRBJ2-7	TRBV11-2	CASSFLTSGGASRQYF
.	TRBV7-9	CASSLDGQIPYEQYF
TRBJ2-1	TRBV20-1	CSARDPGLNRYNEQFF
TRBJ2-3	TRBV2	CASSRMADTQYF
TRBJ2-7	TRBV9	CASSIGLAGSSYEQYF
.	TRBV6-1	CASNPQGEQYF
.	TRBV24-1	CATSDLNQGTETQYF
TRBJ1-2	TRBV5-1	CASSLAPGPNYGYTF
TRBJ2-2	TRBV6-1	CASSERLAVNTGELFF
TRBJ2-7	TRBV13	CASGLGQDPYEQYF
TRBJ2-3	TRBV7-9	CASSLVTGLDTQYF
TRBJ2-1	TRBV25-1	CASSRDRGTYENEQFF
TRBJ2-7	TRBV3-1	CASSPRDRWNNEQYF
.	TRBV2	CASSEVSGGFYEQYF
TRBJ1-1	TRBV20-1	CSAREGSRINTEAFF
TRBJ2-1	TRBV5-1	CASRQEGGNEQFF
TRBJ2-2	TRBV6-5	CASSYEGAGELFF
TRBJ2-1	TRBV7-2	CASNHRGGGSYNEQFF
TRBJ1-2	TRBV29-1	CSVEKPGTGGRGYTF
TRBJ2-5	TRBV12-3/TRBV12-4	CASSLEGGEDRETQYF
TRBJ2-2	TRBV3-1	CASRVAGDNTGELFF
TRBJ1-1	TRBV7-2	CASSVRWGNTEAFF
TRBJ2-2	TRBV6-1	CASSGNRVGELFF